The rows below give T cell receptor beta chains drawn from one sample of a study of blood T cell repertoires in COVID-19. Data came from immunoSEQ multiplex PCR; TCRdb stores just in-frame clones and leaves some out. Here the sample spans some 72,000 clones, around 88% being singletons. Source material: peripheral blood. These receptors all come from a man aged 55-75 years with acute or convalescent COVID-19. Both conserved end residues are part of each CDR3. The D gene is left open where the match is weak. Some rows mark clone size as missing; the rest say once, few, many or name a class of expanded clone.

TRBV18	.	15	TRBJ2-3	TRBD1	TGTGCCAGCTCACCCGGACAGGGTCTAGTCGATACGCAGTATTTT	CASSPGQGLVDTQYF
TRBV7-9	.	16	TRBJ1-2	.	TGTGCCAGCAGCCATATCCAGGGAGGTGGAAACTATGGCTACACCTTC	CASSHIQGGGNYGYTF
TRBV5-1	.	12	TRBJ2-1	.	TGCGCCAGCAGCTTGGAAGCGTATGAGCAGTTCTTC	CASSLEAYEQFF
TRBV2	.	15	TRBJ1-2	.	TGTGCCAGCAGTCGCCGAGGGTCAGCCACCTATGGCTACACCTTC	CASSRRGSATYGYTF
TRBV14	.	13	TRBJ1-2	.	TGTGCCAGCAGCCAAGATAATAACTATGGCTACACCTTC	CASSQDNNYGYTF
TRBV10-2	.	14	TRBJ1-6	.	TGCGCCAGCAGTGAGGACACTTATAATTCACCCCTCCACTTT	CASSEDTYNSPLHF
TRBV3-1/TRBV3-2	.	14	TRBJ1-6	.	TGTGCCAGCAGCCAGGGGGCCTTTAATTCACCCCTCCACTTT	CASSQGAFNSPLHF
TRBV29-1	.	16	TRBJ1-1	TRBD1	TGCAGCGTCGGCAATCCGGGACAGGGAGTGAACACTGAAGCTTTCTTT	CSVGNPGQGVNTEAFF
TRBV5-1	few	13	TRBJ1-1	.	TGCGCCAGCACCCTCGGGGGGCGGGCTGAAGCTTTCTTT	CASTLGGRAEAFF
TRBV5-4	.	15	TRBJ2-1	.	TGTGCCAGCAGCTTTTACGGGAGTAGGTACAATGAGCAGTTCTTC	CASSFYGSRYNEQFF
TRBV25-1	.	14	TRBJ1-2	TRBD1	TGTGCCAGCAGCCCGACAGGGGAGAACTATGGCTACACCTTC	CASSPTGENYGYTF
TRBV29-1	.	12	TRBJ2-3	.	TGCAGCGGCTATGGAGCAACAGATACGCAGTATTTT	CSGYGATDTQYF
TRBV29-1	once	16	TRBJ2-4	TRBD2	TGCAGCGTACAGGGACTAGCGGGAGGTCGAGGAAACATTCAGTACTTC	CSVQGLAGGRGNIQYF
TRBV3-1/TRBV3-2	once	11	TRBJ2-7	TRBD1	TGTGCCAGTATACAGGGGGCCGAGCAGTACTTC	CASIQGAEQYF
TRBV5-1	.	17	TRBJ2-7	.	TGCGCCAGCCGCTACCAACAGGGTTTTTGGGGCGCCTACGAGCAGTACTTC	CASRYQQGFWGAYEQYF
TRBV5-1	.	17	TRBJ1-2	TRBD1	TGCGCCAGCAGGCATGGGACAGGGACTCGTGGAGACTATGGCTACACCTTC	CASRHGTGTRGDYGYTF
TRBV5-6	.	12	TRBJ2-7	.	TGTGCCAGCAGATACCAGGGAGGCGAGCAGTACTTC	CASRYQGGEQYF
TRBV6-1	.	14	TRBJ2-3	.	TGTGCCAGCAGTGACCCCCCTAGCACAGATACGCAGTATTTT	CASSDPPSTDTQYF
TRBV27	.	15	TRBJ2-5	TRBD2	TGTGCCAGCAGTCCCCCCTCTAGCGGGATAGAGACCCAGTACTTC	CASSPPSSGIETQYF
TRBV29-1	.	16	TRBJ1-4	TRBD1	TGCAGCGTTGAATCCGGGACAGGGGATCCTAATGAAAAACTGTTTTTT	CSVESGTGDPNEKLFF
TRBV12-3/TRBV12-4	once	13	TRBJ2-7	TRBD2	TGTGCCAGCAGAACTAGCGGGAGAAACGAGCAGTACTTC	CASRTSGRNEQYF
TRBV19	.	14	TRBJ1-1	.	TGTGCCAGTAGTATACAGGGTACGCTCACTGAAGCTTTCTTT	CASSIQGTLTEAFF
TRBV13	.	12	TRBJ2-5	.	TGTGCCAGCAGCCGTAGTGCAGAGACCCAGTACTTC	CASSRSAETQYF
TRBV5-4	once	15	TRBJ1-1	TRBD1	TGTGCCAGCAGCGCGCGTCAGGGGGCGGACACTGAAGCTTTCTTT	CASSARQGADTEAFF
TRBV6-5	.	13	TRBJ2-3	.	TGTGCCAGCAACCTAAGGGGTACAGATACGCAGTATTTT	CASNLRGTDTQYF
TRBV2	.	14	TRBJ2-5	.	TGTGCCAGCAGTGGGTCGAGAAACCAAGAGACCCAGTACTTC	CASSGSRNQETQYF
TRBV23-1	.	18	TRBJ2-7	TRBD2	TGCGCCAGCAGTCCCCTCCGGCCGATATTTGGGGGGGGATACGAGCAGTACTTC	CASSPLRPIFGGGYEQYF
TRBV5-6	.	14	TRBJ1-1	.	TGTGCCAGCAGCTCCCTCAGGGAGGACACTGAAGCTTTCTTT	CASSSLREDTEAFF
TRBV20-1	.	11	TRBJ2-3	TRBD2	TGCAGTGCTAGGACTAGCGTTACGCAGTATTTT	CSARTSVTQYF
TRBV7-6	.	12	TRBJ2-3	.	TGTGCCAGCAGCTTAGCGGTCGGTACGCAGTATTTT	CASSLAVGTQYF
TRBV5-1	.	16	TRBJ2-3	TRBD2	TGCGCCAGCAGCCCTCCCGAGCGGGGGACCACAGATACGCAGTATTTT	CASSPPERGTTDTQYF
TRBV5-1	.	16	TRBJ2-3	TRBD2	TGCGCCAGCAGCTTGGTTCGGGGACTAGGCACAGATACGCAGTATTTT	CASSLVRGLGTDTQYF
TRBV15	.	17	TRBJ2-7	TRBD2	TGTGCCACCAGCAGAGAGGGATCTAGCGGCTTGATATACGAGCAGTACTTC	CATSREGSSGLIYEQYF
TRBV27	once	12	TRBJ1-1	.	TGTGCCAGCAGTGCCAGAATGACTGAAGCTTTCTTT	CASSARMTEAFF
TRBV30	few	14	TRBJ2-1	.	TGTGCCTGGAGTTCCTCTCCAGCGGACAATGAGCAGTTCTTC	CAWSSSPADNEQFF
TRBV27	few	14	TRBJ1-5	.	TGTGCCAGCAGTTTAGCCCCCGGGACACTGCCCCAGCATTTT	CASSLAPGTLPQHF
TRBV10-2	.	13	TRBJ2-5	.	TGCGCCAGCAGTTACAGCCCTCAAGAGACCCAGTACTTC	CASSYSPQETQYF
TRBV2	.	15	TRBJ2-7	.	TGTGCCAGCAGCCGAATCCGGGACACCGCCTACGAGCAGTACTTC	CASSRIRDTAYEQYF
TRBV14	few	15	TRBJ2-7	.	TGTGCCAGCAGCCAAGATAGGGGTTACTCCTACGAGCAGTACTTC	CASSQDRGYSYEQYF
TRBV19	few	15	TRBJ1-5	TRBD1	TGTGCCAGTACCAACGACAGGGGGTCTGGTCAGCCCCAGCATTTT	CASTNDRGSGQPQHF
TRBV11-3	.	14	TRBJ1-2	TRBD1	TGTGCCAGCATCGGACAGGGGAAATTCTATGGCTACACCTTC	CASIGQGKFYGYTF
TRBV28	.	15	TRBJ1-4	.	TGTGCCAGCAGCCTCAGACAGCCAACTAATGAAAAACTGTTTTTT	CASSLRQPTNEKLFF
TRBV15	.	13	TRBJ2-7	TRBD1	TGTGCCACCAGATTACGGGACAGAACCGAGCAGTACTTC	CATRLRDRTEQYF
TRBV27	.	14	TRBJ2-7	TRBD2	TGTGCCAGCAGTGTTAGCGGGCCAACCTACGAGCAGTACTTC	CASSVSGPTYEQYF
TRBV4-1	.	15	TRBJ2-3	.	TGCGCCAGCAGCCAAGAGGGGACTCGCACAGATACGCAGTATTTT	CASSQEGTRTDTQYF
TRBV5-6	.	15	TRBJ2-7	.	TGTGCCAGCAGCTTGGCCGGCGTATCAGCGGCCGAGCAGTACTTC	CASSLAGVSAAEQYF
TRBV5-6	.	14	TRBJ2-7	TRBD1	TGTGCCAATTGCCGGGACAGGGAGGTCTACGAGCAGTACTTC	CANCRDREVYEQYF
TRBV6-5	.	13	TRBJ1-6	.	TGTGCCAGCAGCAGGGGCGTAAGCTCACCCCTCCACTTT	CASSRGVSSPLHF
TRBV5-4	.	16	TRBJ1-3	.	TGTGCCAGCAGCCCCGAAGAAGGGGGTTCTGGAAACACCATATATTTT	CASSPEEGGSGNTIYF
TRBV7-9	.	14	TRBJ2-3	.	TGTGCCAGCAGCCTGACCCGGGGTTCAGATACGCAGTATTTT	CASSLTRGSDTQYF
TRBV5-1	.	14	TRBJ2-3	.	TGCGCCAGCAGCTTGGCACGAGACACAGATACGCAGTATTTT	CASSLARDTDTQYF
TRBV7-9	once	15	TRBJ1-2	.	TGTGCCAGCACCACGGGGGGCAGCTACATTTATGGCTACACCTTC	CASTTGGSYIYGYTF
TRBV2	.	12	TRBJ1-2	.	TGTGCCAGCAGTGACCGGAACTATGGCTACACCTTC	CASSDRNYGYTF
TRBV20-1	.	15	TRBJ2-2	TRBD1	TGCAGTGCTAGTTCTGACAGGGGGAGGGTCGGGGAGCTGTTTTTT	CSASSDRGRVGELFF
TRBV6-1	.	17	TRBJ2-7	.	TGTGCCAGCAGTGAACGGGGTTTTCGGGGTTCGTTCTACGAGCAGTACTTC	CASSERGFRGSFYEQYF
TRBV3-1/TRBV3-2	.	17	TRBJ2-7	TRBD2	TGTGCCAGCAGCCAAGATAAAGGGCGGGAGGGCGCCGACGAGCAGTACTTC	CASSQDKGREGADEQYF
TRBV6-5	.	15	TRBJ2-7	.	TGTGCCAGCAGTAATGAGTTGGGCAGCTCCTACGAGCAGTACTTC	CASSNELGSSYEQYF